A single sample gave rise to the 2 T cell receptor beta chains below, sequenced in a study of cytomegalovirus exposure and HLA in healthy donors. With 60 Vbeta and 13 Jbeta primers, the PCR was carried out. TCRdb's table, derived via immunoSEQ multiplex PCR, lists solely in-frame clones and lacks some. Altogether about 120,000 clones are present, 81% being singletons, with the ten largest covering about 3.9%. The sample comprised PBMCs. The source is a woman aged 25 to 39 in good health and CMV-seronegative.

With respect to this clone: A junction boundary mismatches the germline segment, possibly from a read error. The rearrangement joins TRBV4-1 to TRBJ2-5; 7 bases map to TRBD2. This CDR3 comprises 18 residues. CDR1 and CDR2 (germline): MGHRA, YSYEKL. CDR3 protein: CAGSQDRSPSGSEGAQYF. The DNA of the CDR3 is TGCGCCGGCAGCCAAGATCGTTCCCCTAGCGGTAGTGAAGGGGCCCAGTACTTC.

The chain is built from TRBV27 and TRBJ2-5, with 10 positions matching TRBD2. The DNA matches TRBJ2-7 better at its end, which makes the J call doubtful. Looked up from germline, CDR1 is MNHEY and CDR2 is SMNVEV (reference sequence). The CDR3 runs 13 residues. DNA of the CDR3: TGTGCCAGCAGGCTAGCGGGAGCCTACGAGCAGTACTTC. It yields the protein CASRLAGAYEQYF.